The source of this T cell receptor beta chain is a study of shared clonotypes between healthy human individuals. Sequencing was performed with immunoSEQ multiplex PCR; in TCRdb, only in-frame clones are kept and a portion is missing. The sample gives millions of clones, around nine tenths of which show up once; about 0.13% is in the top ten. Germline assignment: CDR1 WNHNN and CDR2 SYGVQD (reference sequence). With V trimmed by 8 bases and J by 3 bases, 16 bases remained unmatched. The CDR3 consists of 18 residues. As for this clone: No antigen is known for it.

General study results and limits: The sharing of roughly 5% of naive CD4 clonotypes was seen across several donors.

The clonotype comes from a young man in good health. The sequenced sample consisted of naive CD4+ T cells sorted from blood. Subset described: CD45RA+ positively selected. The rearrangement joins TRBV10-1 to TRBJ2-7, with TRBD2 matching 13 bases. Written as DNA, the CDR3 is TGCGCCAGCTTTGCTCCGGGACTAGCGGGAAGTTACCGCTACGAGCAGTACTTC. This encodes CASFAPGLAGSYRYEQYF.